Following are 28 T cell receptor beta chains from one sample sequenced in a study of PD-1 blockade in classical Hodgkin lymphoma (TCRdb year 2020). The library was produced with the immunoSEQ multiplex PCR assay. TCRdb took over this immuneACCESS table, retaining in-frame rearrangements with V and J assigned. Such tables are incomplete; in checked studies, under half of the missing clones stem from an unresolved V gene, and the remainder is unexplained. This sample holds fewer than 45,000 clones; roughly nine tenths were observed only once. More than 5.5% of the sample goes to the ten largest clones. The time point label, read with the paper, signifies: cycle 2 day 1 (C2D1) of nivolumab. Every trial patient had relapsed following autologous stem cell transplantation, and prior brentuximab vedotin exposure was what differed among cohorts A, B and C. Sequencing used peripheral blood mononuclear cells (PBMCs), obtained before the second cycle of nivolumab. These receptors were collected from a human donor with classical Hodgkin lymphoma.

The V gene is TRBV6-5, the J gene TRBJ2-5, with 8 bases lining up with TRBD1. The germline CDR1 and CDR2 sequences are MNHEY and SVGAGI. V shed 6 bases and J 4 bases; nucleotides not matched to a gene: 10. CDR3 size: 15 residues. The CDR3 is CASRNHRGERETQYF. The CDR3 DNA follows: TGTGCCAGCAGGAATCACAGGGGGGAAAGAGAGACCCAGTACTTC.

This clone was seen more than once but under ten times. The V gene is TRBV4-1, the J gene TRBJ1-6; 10 bases are shared with TRBD1. Trimming at V came to 0 bases and at J to 6 bases, leaving 5 bases not matched to a gene. There are 17 residues in the CDR3. Germline-derived CDR1 and CDR2 are MGHRA and YSYEKL. The CDR3 protein is CASSQDWDRGGNSPLHF. Here the CDR3 DNA reads TGCGCCAGCAGCCAAGATTGGGACAGGGGAGGTAATTCACCCCTCCACTTT.

This rearrangement joins TRBV2 to TRBJ1-1; 9 bases match TRBD1. Per the germline V gene, CDR1 is SNHLY and CDR2 is FYNNEI. V lost 10 bases to trimming and J lost 0 bases; unmatched junction nucleotides: 6. The CDR3 consists of 14 residues. This chain's CDR3 is CATGTGSLNTEAFF. In nucleotides, the CDR3 is TGTGCCACCGGGACAGGGTCTCTGAACACTGAAGCTTTCTTT.

The chain uses TRBV29-1 and TRBJ2-1, with TRBD2 matching 8 bases. Germline values: CDR1 SQVTM, CDR2 ANQGSEA. The CDR3 runs to 14 residues. Trimming removed 6 bases from V and 0 bases from J; junction bases left unmatched: 4. The CDR3 here is CSVLREGSYNEQFF. CDR3 bases: TGCAGCGTGCTACGGGAGGGCTCCTACAATGAGCAGTTCTTC.

The CDR3 here is CASRLRGGQGVDEQYF. The CDR3 bases are TGTGCAAGTCGCTTAAGAGGGGGACAGGGGGTGGACGAGCAGTACTTC. The rearrangement links TRBV12-2 to TRBJ2-7; TRBD1 reflects the table's D call only, with no check against the DNA. TRBV12-2 is marked as a pseudogene. This CDR3 contains 16 residues.

This chain connects TRBV5-1 to TRBJ2-1, with TRBD2 matching 11 bases. V was pared by 5 bases and J by 8 bases, with 9 bases of the junction left unmatched. This CDR3 is 15 amino acids long. Looked up from germline, CDR1 is SGHRS and CDR2 is YFSETQ. Written as DNA, the CDR3 is TGCGCCAGCAGTCGAACTAGCGGGAGTGTCCATGAGCAGTTCTTC. Protein sequence: CASSRTSGSVHEQFF.

This chain connects TRBV18 to TRBJ2-7; D ambiguous. Trimming stripped 8 bases from V and 3 bases from J, with 8 bases between. The CDR3 consists of 11 residues. Germline V gives CDR1 KGHSH, CDR2 LQKENI. The CDR3 region is CASGEVYEQYF. For the CDR3, the DNA is TGTGCCAGCGGCGAGGTCTACGAGCAGTACTTC.

CDR3 nucleotide sequence: TGTGCCAGCAGTCTACGAAACACACGACAAAGTCGGGCCAACGTCCTGACTTTC. Translated: CASSLRNTRQSRANVLTF. The chain recombines TRBV6-4 with TRBJ2-6; D ambiguous. CDR3 length: 18 residues. Trimming removed 5 bases from V and 5 bases from J, with 22 bases in between. Germline loops: CDR1 MRHNA, CDR2 SNTAGT.

The chain links TRBV7-9 to TRBJ2-1; D may be TRBD1 (5 bases). Trimming removed 8 bases from V and 9 bases from J, with 8 bases in between. This CDR3 is 10 amino acids long. The germline V gene encodes CDR1 SEHNR and CDR2 FQNEAQ (reference sequence). The DNA for the CDR3 is TGTGCCAGCGAAGGGGTTGAGCAGTTCTTC. It yields the protein CASEGVEQFF.

This chain connects TRBV28 to TRBJ2-6; either TRBD1 or TRBD2 may supply D (7 bases each). CDR3 size: 16 residues. Germline V lookup: CDR1 MDHEN, CDR2 SYDVKM. V was clipped by 4 bases and J by 2 bases, with 12 bases between them. The CDR3 DNA reads as TGTGCCAGCAGTTCCAGGGGGAGGGCTGGGGCCAACGTCCTGACTTTC. Amino acid sequence: CASSSRGRAGANVLTF.

The V gene is TRBV20-1, the J gene TRBJ1-2; D remains unclear. V lost 1 base and J lost 7, with 7 bases in between. The CDR3 consists of 11 residues. Germline V gives CDR1 DFQATT, CDR2 SNEGSKA (reference sequence). The CDR3 DNA is TGCAGTGCTAGAGCCCGTTTTGGCTACACCTTC. This gives the protein CSARARFGYTF.

The count of this clone is one. V is TRBV29-1 and J is TRBJ2-1, with 7 bases that match TRBD1. The germline CDR1 and CDR2 sequences are SQVTM and ANQGSEA. The ends lost 5 bases at V and 5 bases at J; junction bases unmatched: 6. This CDR3 has 13 amino acids. The CDR3 bases are TGCAGCGTTAGCCGACAGGGTGACAATGAGCAGTTCTTC. Its translation: CSVSRQGDNEQFF.

V usage is TRBV6-1 and J usage is TRBJ1-5; 7 bases map to TRBD1. Trimming at V came to 6 bases and at J to 7 bases, leaving 9 bases not matched to a gene. This CDR3 spans 14 amino acids. Germline V gene sequence: CDR1 MNHNS, CDR2 SASEGT. CDR3: CASRYTGDSQPQHF. In nucleotides, the CDR3 is TGTGCCAGCAGATACACAGGGGATTCGCAGCCCCAGCATTTT.

This chain uses TRBV6-6 with TRBJ2-2, with D possibly being TRBD1 or TRBD2 (5 bases each). CDR1 is MNHNY, CDR2 SVGAGI, per germline (reference sequence). The CDR3 runs 13 residues. Deletions cut 6 bases from V and 4 bases from J, with 9 bases between. CDR3 nucleotides: TGTGCCAGCAGCTACGGGGCCACCGGGGAGCTGTTTTTT. This sequence encodes CASSYGATGELFF.

J is TRBJ1-3 and V is TRBV7-9, with 8 positions matching TRBD1. Germline CDR1 and CDR2: SEHNR and FQNEAQ (reference sequence). CDR3 length: 14 amino acids. V was pared by 3 bases and J by 2 bases, with 0 bases of the junction left unmatched. The CDR3, as DNA: TGTGCCAGCAGCTTGACAGGGGCTGGAAACACCATATATTTT. Its protein is CASSLTGAGNTIYF.

The CDR3 protein is CASSLDTGGQTQYF. CDR3 nucleotides: TGTGCCAGCAGCTTAGACACAGGGGGACAGACCCAGTACTTC. The V call is TRBV5-6, the J call TRBJ2-5; 8 bases are shared with TRBD1. Trimming took 2 bases from V and 6 from J; bases not matched to a gene: 6. Germline V gene data show CDR1 as SGHDT and CDR2 as YYEEEE. This CDR3 has 14 amino acids.

The chain links TRBV9 to TRBJ1-3; the D gene is possibly TRBD1 (5 bases). V gave up 0 bases and J gave up 3 bases, with 7 bases separating them. The length of the CDR3 is 14 residues. Per germline, CDR1 SGDLS and CDR2 YYNGEE. The CDR3 protein is CASSVVGDGNTIYF. The CDR3 nucleotides are TGTGCCAGCAGCGTAGTAGGGGATGGAAACACCATATATTTT.

The chain joins TRBV19 to TRBJ1-4; D is uncertain. The CDR3 contains 12 residues. Trimming stripped 6 bases from V and 8 bases from J, with 10 bases between. The germline gives CDR1 LNHDA, CDR2 SQIVND (reference sequence). CDR3 sequence reads: CASSTDGEKLFF. CDR3 coding DNA: TGTGCCAGTAGCACTGATGGAGAAAAACTGTTTTTT.

The V and J genes are TRBV7-3 and TRBJ1-1; TRBD1 is a possible D gene (6 bases). This CDR3 is 15 amino acids long. Germline V gives CDR1 SGHTA, CDR2 FQGTGA. Trimming left V 5 bases short and J 1 base short, with 14 bases between. This CDR3 reads CASSPGAIPNTEAFF. The CDR3 nucleotides are TGTGCCAGCAGCCCGGGGGCGATACCGAACACTGAAGCTTTCTTT.

The rearrangement links TRBV6-1 to TRBJ1-5; D remains unclear. The V gene's germline CDR1 is MNHNS and CDR2 SASEGT. The V gene lost 2 bases and the J gene lost 0 bases, with 11 bases spanning the gap. The CDR3 has 16 amino acids. Here the CDR3 reads CASSEIRLLSNQPQHF. The CDR3 DNA sequence: TGTGCCAGCAGTGAAATAAGACTCCTTAGCAATCAGCCCCAGCATTTT.

The rearrangement links TRBV10-3 to TRBJ2-1; D is perhaps TRBD1 (5 bases). The CDR3 totals 13 residues. V lost 9 bases and J 9 bases, leaving 18 bases between the germline ends. Germline CDR1 and CDR2: ENHRY and SYGVKD. The CDR3 loop is CAIQGNGNSEQFF. CDR3 coding DNA: TGTGCCATTCAGGGAAACGGTAACAGTGAGCAGTTCTTC.

The rearrangement joins TRBV28 to TRBJ1-1, with no clear D. V was clipped by 4 bases and J by 2 bases, with 17 bases between them. CDR1 is MDHEN, CDR2 SYDVKM, per germline. CDR3 size: 16 residues. CDR3: CASSSLDLFLNTEAFF. CDR3 DNA sequence: TGTGCCAGCAGTTCTCTTGACCTCTTTCTAAACACTGAAGCTTTCTTT.

The chain has TRBV18 and TRBJ2-2; D gene ambiguous. This CDR3 spans 14 amino acids. Deletions cut 6 bases from V and 5 bases from J, with 13 bases between. Looked up from germline, CDR1 is KGHSH and CDR2 is LQKENI. CDR3 in DNA: TGTGCCAGCTCGAGGAAGACGGAAACCGGGGAGCTGTTTTTT. This translates into CASSRKTETGELFF.

The chain has TRBV6-1 and TRBJ2-3; D ambiguous. This CDR3 spans 15 amino acids. Per germline, CDR1 MNHNS and CDR2 SASEGT. Trimming removed 4 bases from V and 2 bases from J, with 13 bases in between. CDR3 sequence (DNA): TGTGCCAGCAGTGCGGACGAAACCTTCACAGATACGCAGTATTTT. The encoded protein is CASSADETFTDTQYF.

The genes are TRBV7-2 and TRBJ1-1; D gene uncertain. The CDR3 consists of 13 residues. Germline CDR1 reads SGHTA; CDR2 reads FQGNSA. V lost 7 bases to trimming and J lost 5 bases, with 14 bases between them. CDR3 residues: CASTQRQSTEAFF. The CDR3 bases are TGTGCCAGCACCCAGAGGCAGTCGACTGAAGCTTTCTTT.

This clone has a handful of counts. V usage is TRBV29-1 and J usage is TRBJ2-7, with 9 positions matching TRBD1. V lost 5 bases and J lost 3; bases outside the gene matches: 8. The germline V gene encodes CDR1 SQVTM and CDR2 ANQGSEA. The CDR3 runs 14 residues. CDR3 amino acids: CSVTGTGSYYEQYF. As DNA, the CDR3 is TGCAGCGTTACCGGGACAGGGAGTTACTACGAGCAGTACTTC.

The genes are TRBV15 and TRBJ2-3; D is uncertain. Trimming cost V 5 bases and J 4 bases, with 13 bases left between them. CDR1 LNHNV and CDR2 YYDKDF come from the germline V gene (reference sequence). The length of the CDR3 is 14 residues. The CDR3 nucleotides are TGTGCCACCAGCGTCCTCCCGCCCCCAGATACGCAGTATTTT. This sequence encodes CATSVLPPPDTQYF.

The rearrangement links TRBV6-5 to TRBJ1-3; D possibly corresponds to TRBD1 (5 bases). The CDR3 is 13 residues long. The V gene lost 10 bases and the J gene lost 8 bases, with 18 bases spanning the gap. Germline CDR1 is MNHEY and CDR2 is SVGAGI. The chain's CDR3 is CATSRGSWDTIYF. In nucleotides, the CDR3 is TGTGCCACCTCCCGGGGCAGCTGGGACACCATATATTTT.